This entry lists 15 T cell receptor beta chains sequenced from one sample in a study of spatial heterogeneity in lung cancer. Study-wide points: The study found that expanded intratumoral alpha and beta TCR counts tracked tumor mutation counts.

The antigens for these receptors are not known. The time point is: sample taken at primary tumor resection. MiXCR was run by TCRdb on the 5' RACE reads, yielding one entry per CDR3 protein. This sample has around 2,900 distinct CDR3 sequences, with roughly half found just once. The sequencing here drew on lung tumor tissue, taken at surgery. The source of these receptors is a male donor with early-stage non-small cell lung cancer.

This clonotype occurred a few times. The rearrangement links TRBV7-3 to TRBJ2-5, with D perhaps matching TRBD1 (6 bases). This CDR3 contains 16 residues. From germline, CDR1 is SGHTA and CDR2 FQGTGA. Trimming removed 1 base from V and 3 bases from J, with 15 bases in between. The CDR3 loop is CASSLSFTGSEETQYF. CDR3 bases: TGTGCCAGCAGCTTAAGTTTTACAGGGTCAGAAGAGACCCAGTACTTC.

There are a few counts of this clonotype. This sequence joins TRBV11-1 and TRBJ2-2, with TRBD1 matching 7 bases. Germline CDR1 is SGHAT and CDR2 is FQDESV (reference sequence). This CDR3 spans 15 amino acids. J was trimmed by 2 bases and V by 5 bases; bases with no gene match: 5. The CDR3 DNA reads as TGTGCCAGCAGCCTTGACAGGGTTAACACCGGGGAGCTGTTTTTT. Amino acids: CASSLDRVNTGELFF.

This chain connects TRBV7-2 to TRBJ2-5; the D is unclear. In germline, CDR1 is SGHTA, CDR2 FQGNSA. V was pared by 5 bases and J by 5 bases, with 12 bases between. This CDR3 has 13 residues. CDR3 in amino acids: CASSPSERETQYF. For the CDR3, the DNA is TGTGCCAGCAGCCCGTCGGAGCGTGAGACCCAGTACTTC.

This clonotype was seen a few times. The rearrangement uses TRBV5-4 and TRBJ2-3, with 7 bases lining up with TRBD1. The CDR3 covers 15 residues. J gave up 3 bases and V 6 bases, and 10 bases lay outside the gene matches. CDR1 and CDR2 (germline): SGHNT, YYREEE (reference sequence). The CDR3 loop is CASTETGSGTDTQYF. CDR3 nucleotides: TGTGCCAGCACCGAGACAGGGTCGGGGACAGATACGCAGTATTTT.

J is TRBJ2-1 and V is TRBV3-1; the match to TRBD1 covers 8 bases. V lost 4 bases, J lost 4 bases, and 6 bases stayed unmatched. The CDR3 contains 15 residues. Germline V gives CDR1 LGHDT, CDR2 YNNKEL (reference sequence). CDR3 protein: CASSPGQGGYNEQFF. For the CDR3, the DNA is TGTGCCAGCAGCCCTGGACAGGGTGGATACAATGAGCAGTTCTTC.

A few counts support this clonotype. The chain carries TRBV14 and TRBJ2-1; 7 nucleotides align to TRBD1. CDR1 and CDR2 from the germline V gene are SGHDN and FVKESK. Unmatched junction bases numbered 8, after V lost 4 bases and J lost 2 bases. This CDR3 spans 16 amino acids. CDR3 in DNA: TGTGCCAGCAGCCCAGAGACAGGGACGCCCTACAATGAGCAGTTCTTC. It translates to CASSPETGTPYNEQFF.

The chain employs TRBV6-5 and TRBJ2-3, with 7 bases identical to TRBD2. From germline, CDR1 is MNHEY and CDR2 SVGAGI. The junction had 7 bases not matched to a gene; V was cut back by 4 bases and J by 0 bases. The CDR3 length is 16 residues. CDR3: CASSSLGGVSTDTQYF. Written as DNA, the CDR3 is TGTGCCAGCAGTTCCCTTGGGGGGGTTAGCACAGATACGCAGTATTTT.

The chain combines TRBV7-9 with TRBJ2-6, with unresolved D. From germline, CDR1 is SEHNR and CDR2 FQNEAQ (reference sequence). V lost 0 bases, J lost 3 bases, and 0 bases lay in between. The CDR3 length is 13 residues. For the CDR3, the DNA is TGTGCCAGCAGCTTAGCTGGGGCCAACGTCCTGACTTTC. It encodes CASSLAGANVLTF.

This clonotype has more than one count but fewer than ten. The rearrangement links TRBV20-1 to TRBJ2-2; maybe TRBD2 (7 bases). Germline loops: CDR1 DFQATT, CDR2 SNEGSKA (reference sequence). Between the trimmed V and J ends, which lost 5 bases and 2 bases, there was a span of 15 bases. The CDR3 contains 15 residues. CDR3 in amino acids: CSARPRGANTGELFF. DNA of the CDR3: TGCAGTGCTCGTCCCCGGGGGGCCAACACCGGGGAGCTGTTTTTT.

This clonotype occurred a few times. The chain couples TRBV4-1 to TRBJ2-3; 11 nucleotides match TRBD1. Germline V lookup: CDR1 MGHRA, CDR2 YSYEKL. The V gene end was trimmed by 2 bases and the J gene end by 1 base; junction bases not matched to a gene: 5. The CDR3 is 17 amino acids. The CDR3 is CASSQMGQGEGTDTQYF. For the CDR3, the DNA is TGCGCCAGCAGCCAAATGGGACAGGGGGAAGGCACAGATACGCAGTATTTT.

This sequence joins TRBV20-1 and TRBJ2-3; perhaps TRBD2 as D (5 bases). The CDR3 has 15 residues. V lost 6 bases, J lost 6 bases, and 22 bases lay in between. Germline V CDR1 and CDR2: DFQATT, SNEGSKA (reference sequence). This chain's CDR3 is CSAPGYGELRDTQYF. DNA of the CDR3: TGCAGTGCCCCCGGATACGGGGAGTTACGGGATACGCAGTATTTT.

The genes are TRBV11-2 and TRBJ2-1; maybe TRBD2 (6 bases). Trimming shortened V by 4 bases and J by 6 bases, and 13 bases separated the two germline ends. The CDR3 is 14 amino acids. Looked up from germline, CDR1 is SGHAT and CDR2 is FQNNGV. The CDR3 spells CASSSSVGSNEQFF. The CDR3 DNA reads as TGTGCCAGCAGCTCTAGCGTGGGAAGCAATGAGCAGTTCTTC.

This clonotype was counted only a few times. CDR3 sequence: CASSLMRGQAYEQYF. CDR3 coding DNA: TGTGCCAGCAGCTTAATGAGGGGACAGGCCTACGAGCAGTACTTC. The chain has TRBV7-9 and TRBJ2-7, with TRBD1 identical over 8 bases. CDR3 length: 15 residues. Looked up from germline, CDR1 is SEHNR and CDR2 is FQNEAQ (reference sequence). Trimming at V came to 2 bases and at J to 2 bases, leaving 5 bases not matched to a gene.

The CDR3 bases are TGCGCCAGCAGCCCCCAGGAGATCAATGAGCAGTTCTTC. Translated: CASSPQEINEQFF. The J gene is TRBJ2-1, the V gene TRBV5-1; D ambiguous. The germline V and J ends were trimmed by 4 bases and 6 bases, with 11 bases remaining between them. Germline lookup yields CDR1 SGHRS and CDR2 YFSETQ. This CDR3 has 13 residues. The full variable domain, in which reference TRBV5-1 and TRBJ2-1 provide the parts outside the CDR3, is KAGVTQTPRYLIKTRGQQVTLSCSPISGHRSVSWYQQTPGQGLQFLFEYFSETQRNKGNFPGRFSGRQFSNSRSEMNVSTLELGDSALYLCASSPQEINEQFFGPGTRLTVL.

The rearrangement links TRBV9 to TRBJ2-6; 12 bases are a match to TRBD1. Looked up from germline, CDR1 is SGDLS and CDR2 is YYNGEE. The trim removed 3 bases at V and 1 base at J, leaving 8 bases unmatched. CDR3 length: 19 residues. The CDR3 DNA sequence: TGTGCCAGCAGCGCGACGCCGGGACAGGGGGCTTCTGGGGCCAACGTCCTGACTTTC. Translation: CASSATPGQGASGANVLTF.